This entry lists 18 T cell receptor beta chains sequenced from one sample in a study of blood T cells in healthy people across ages (dated by TCRdb to 2014 to 2015). The method was 5' RACE. The data were produced on an Illumina HiSeq 2500. A second PCR of roughly 6 to 12 cycles was performed with a sample-barcoded 5' primer and a J-beta primer mix. TCRdb trimmed public reads at Q25 via fastp, called clones via MiXCR and kept in-frame beta chains. Under each unique CDR3 protein, matching rows form one entry showing the most common genes and DNA. In this sample the table shows about 640,000 distinct CDR3 sequences, roughly three fifths of which occur a single time. The ten largest account for roughly 34% of the sample. The sample consisted of blood. The receptors were sampled from a man aged 60 to 75 in good health.

The V gene is TRBV29-1, the J gene TRBJ2-3; 13 bases line up with TRBD2. The CDR3 is 16 amino acids. Germline V CDR1 and CDR2: SQVTM, ANQGSEA. The V gene end was trimmed by 4 bases and the J gene end by 2 bases; junction bases not matched to a gene: 6. CDR3 loop: CSVAPTSGGITDTQYF. CDR3 in DNA: TGCAGCGTTGCCCCGACTAGCGGGGGGATCACAGATACGCAGTATTTT.

The V call is TRBV10-3, the J call TRBJ2-1, with D possibly matching TRBD1 (7 bases). This CDR3 has 13 amino acids. Germline lookup yields CDR1 ENHRY and CDR2 SYGVKD. CDR3 sequence: CATEGAGYNEQFF. DNA of the CDR3: TGTGCTACGGAGGGGGCGGGCTACAATGAGCAGTTCTTC.

The rearrangement links TRBV3-1 to TRBJ1-4, with 12 nucleotides matching TRBD1. V was pared by 6 bases and J by 3 bases, with 14 bases of the junction left unmatched. CDR1 and CDR2 (germline): LGHDT, YNNKEL (reference sequence). The CDR3 spans 19 residues. In DNA form, the CDR3 reads TGTGCCAGCAGGGCTTCCGATGCGGGACAGGGGGCGTCTAATGAAAAACTGTTTTTT. It is translated as CASRASDAGQGASNEKLFF.

V and J are TRBV20-1 and TRBJ2-1; 10 nucleotides line up with TRBD1. J was trimmed by 0 bases and V by 7 bases; bases with no gene match: 3. Germline V lookup: CDR1 DFQATT, CDR2 SNEGSKA (reference sequence). The CDR3 contains 14 residues. As DNA, the CDR3 is TGCAGTGTTAGGACAGGGGGCTCCTACAATGAGCAGTTCTTC. Its protein product is CSVRTGGSYNEQFF.

This clonotype was recorded a few times. The V gene is TRBV19, the J gene TRBJ2-7, with D uncertain. Germline-derived CDR1 and CDR2 are LNHDA and SQIVND (reference sequence). The germline V and J ends were trimmed by 8 bases and 4 bases, with 18 bases remaining between them. The CDR3 extends over 14 amino acids. The CDR3 DNA sequence: TGTGCCAGTGCCCCCGGTCCAGCATCTTACGAGCAGTACTTC. Amino acids: CASAPGPASYEQYF.

CDR3 sequence: CSASGAAYNEQFF. The DNA for the CDR3 is TGCAGTGCTAGCGGGGCAGCCTACAATGAGCAGTTCTTC. The J gene is TRBJ2-1, the V gene TRBV20-1; D tentatively fits TRBD1 or TRBD2 (5 bases each). CDR1 and CDR2 from the germline V gene are DFQATT and SNEGSKA (reference sequence). The germline V and J ends were trimmed by 3 bases and 2 bases, with 8 bases remaining between them. This CDR3 contains 13 residues.

The chain recombines TRBV7-2 with TRBJ2-4, with D uncertain. Trimming removed 1 base from V and 5 bases from J, with 9 bases in between. This CDR3 region has 14 residues. From germline, CDR1 is SGHTA and CDR2 FQGNSA. CDR3 sequence reads: CASSLESGENIQYF. CDR3 DNA: TGTGCCAGCAGCTTAGAATCAGGTGAAAACATTCAGTACTTC.

V gene TRBV5-1 combines with J gene TRBJ2-3; D call uncertain. There are 13 residues in the CDR3. V shed 0 bases and J shed 8 bases, with 10 bases lying between them. Looked up from germline, CDR1 is SGHRS and CDR2 is YFSETQ. The CDR3 region is CASSLDTSGTQYF. The CDR3 DNA reads as TGCGCCAGCAGCTTGGATACCTCCGGTACGCAGTATTTT.

The table lists this clonotype with a few counts. The chain links TRBV28 to TRBJ2-1; no clear D gene. Germline-derived CDR1 and CDR2 are MDHEN and SYDVKM. The CDR3 is made up of 12 amino acids. The ends were cut back, 2 bases at V and 4 bases at J, with 3 bases in the middle. CDR3 protein: CASSLKYNEQFF. CDR3 coding DNA: TGTGCCAGCAGTTTAAAATACAATGAGCAGTTCTTC.

This clonotype was seen a handful of times. J is TRBJ2-7 and V is TRBV28, with 12 positions matching TRBD2. The CDR3 has 15 amino acids. Germline V gives CDR1 MDHEN, CDR2 SYDVKM. After removal of 2 bases from V and 5 bases from J, the junction contained 4 bases not matched to a gene. CDR3 protein: CASSLRLAGVDEQYF. CDR3 DNA: TGTGCCAGCAGTTTAAGACTAGCGGGGGTCGACGAGCAGTACTTC.

This clonotype was picked up one time. CDR3: CASSYVFPGEGNIQYF. The CDR3 region has the DNA TGTGCCAGCAGTTACGTCTTTCCGGGGGAGGGAAACATTCAGTACTTC. The V gene is TRBV6-6, the J gene TRBJ2-4, with 7 bases aligning to TRBD2. Germline-derived CDR1 and CDR2 are MNHNY and SVGAGI (reference sequence). This CDR3 contains 16 residues. The trim removed 2 bases at V and 6 bases at J, leaving 10 bases unmatched.

Comments on this clonotype: A read error may produce the germline difference seen at one junction end. CDR3 DNA: TGCGGTGCTAGCCTTAACAGGGGGCGCCGGGAGACCCAGTACTTC. Amino acid sequence: CGASLNRGRRETQYF. The chain carries TRBV20-1 and TRBJ2-7, with 9 bases that match TRBD1. Near its end, the DNA agrees better with TRBJ2-5, so the J call may be wrong. The germline CDR1 and CDR2 sequences are DFQATT and SNEGSKA (reference sequence). The CDR3 sequence is 15 residues long.

This rearrangement joins TRBV28 to TRBJ2-3; possible D gene TRBD2, 7 bases. Germline CDR1 reads MDHEN; CDR2 reads SYDVKM. V was cut by 6 bases and J by 2 bases, with 18 bases left in between. The CDR3 is 16 amino acids. CDR3 protein: CASSRFGGGPTDTQYF. The CDR3 nucleotides are TGTGCCAGCAGCCGGTTCGGCGGGGGCCCCACAGATACGCAGTATTTT.

The CDR3 DNA reads as TGTGCCAGCAGTGGTGGGAACCAAGGCTCGACCCAGTACTTC. This gives the protein CASSGGNQGSTQYF. This chain joins TRBV2 and TRBJ2-5; no clear D. The CDR3 consists of 14 residues. Between the trimmed V and J ends, which lost 4 bases and 7 bases, there was a span of 16 bases. The germline V gene has CDR1 SNHLY and CDR2 FYNNEI.

The chain couples TRBV20-1 to TRBJ1-1, with D tentatively TRBD1 (5 bases). Trimming cost V 5 bases and J 4 bases, with 17 bases left between them. CDR1 is DFQATT and CDR2 is SNEGSKA in the germline V gene (reference sequence). This CDR3 is 14 amino acids long. The CDR3 is CSASVWGGTTEAFF. Here the CDR3 DNA reads TGCAGTGCTTCCGTTTGGGGCGGGACCACTGAAGCTTTCTTT.

The DNA for the CDR3 is TGCAGTGCTAGACCCTACAATGAGCAGTTCTTC. This sequence encodes CSARPYNEQFF. This chain connects TRBV20-1 to TRBJ2-1, with no clear D. Germline-derived CDR1 and CDR2 are DFQATT and SNEGSKA (reference sequence). CDR3 length: 11 amino acids. V lost 2 bases, J lost 2 bases, and 1 base lay in between.

CDR3 nucleotide sequence: TGCGCCAGCAGCCAAGGCCAGGGGAGCACAGATACGCAGTATTTT. Translated: CASSQGQGSTDTQYF. The genes are TRBV4-1 and TRBJ2-3; D is possibly TRBD1 (6 bases). Germline CDR1 is MGHRA and CDR2 is YSYEKL. V was clipped by 1 base and J by 0 bases, with 8 bases between them. The CDR3 sequence is 15 residues long.

This chain uses TRBV7-9 with TRBJ1-2; D not resolved. The CDR3 has 12 residues. Germline values: CDR1 SEHNR, CDR2 FQNEAQ (reference sequence). The V gene lost 5 bases and the J gene lost 10 bases, with 14 bases spanning the gap. In DNA, the CDR3 is TGTGCCAGCAGCCCCGAAGGCCGGGACTACACCTTC. It is translated as CASSPEGRDYTF.